This TCR beta chain appears in the sequencing data of a study of OX40 agonist ivuxolimab in advanced cancers. Across the whole study: Dose-escalation patients' cancers were hepatocellular carcinoma, melanoma, renal cell or head and neck cancer. Overall study findings and caveats: The average count of expanded clones was higher among CD8+ T cells than among CD4+.

This CDR3 is built from 15 residues. Germline lookup yields CDR1 SGDLS and CDR2 YYNGEE. The germline V and J ends were trimmed by 0 bases and 5 bases, with 11 bases remaining between them. The table came from immunoSEQ multiplex PCR; TCRdb's copy has only in-frame clones and leaves some out. This table has approximately 63,000 clones, about four fifths appearing once. This clone was picked up one time. Its target is unknown. The chain has TRBV9 and TRBJ1-4; no reliable D call. This TCR came from an adult with an advanced solid tumor such as melanoma, head and neck, liver or kidney cancer. The sequencing here drew on CD4+ or CD8+ T cells sorted from blood, taken in a trial of the OX40 agonist ivuxolimab. CDR3 DNA: TGTGCCAGCAGCGTAGCAGCAGGTACAAATGAAAAACTGTTTTTT. Protein product: CASSVAAGTNEKLFF. Full variable domain (rest looked up from reference TRBV9 and TRBJ1-4): DSGVTQTPKHLITATGQRVTLRCSPRSGDLSVYWYQQSLDQGLQFLIQYYNGEERAKGNILERFSAQQFPDLHSELNLSSLELGDSALYFCASSVAAGTNEKLFFGSGTQLSVL.